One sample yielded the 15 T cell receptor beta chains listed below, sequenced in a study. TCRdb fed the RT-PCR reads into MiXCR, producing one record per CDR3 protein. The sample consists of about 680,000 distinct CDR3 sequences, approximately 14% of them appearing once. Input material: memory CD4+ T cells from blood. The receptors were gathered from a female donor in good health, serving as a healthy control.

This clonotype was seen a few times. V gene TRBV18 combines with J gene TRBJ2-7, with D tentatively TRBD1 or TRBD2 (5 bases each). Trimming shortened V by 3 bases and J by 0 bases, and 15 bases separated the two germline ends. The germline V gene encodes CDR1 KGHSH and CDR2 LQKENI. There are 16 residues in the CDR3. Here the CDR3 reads CASSPRSGQLSYEQYF. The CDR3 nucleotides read TGTGCCAGCTCACCCAGAAGCGGACAACTCTCCTACGAGCAGTACTTC.

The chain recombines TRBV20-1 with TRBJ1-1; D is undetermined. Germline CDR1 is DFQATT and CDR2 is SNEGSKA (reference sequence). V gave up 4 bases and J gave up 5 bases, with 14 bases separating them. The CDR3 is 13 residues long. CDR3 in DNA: TGCAGTGCTATTCTTCAACCGAAAACTGAAGCTTTCTTT. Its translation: CSAILQPKTEAFF.

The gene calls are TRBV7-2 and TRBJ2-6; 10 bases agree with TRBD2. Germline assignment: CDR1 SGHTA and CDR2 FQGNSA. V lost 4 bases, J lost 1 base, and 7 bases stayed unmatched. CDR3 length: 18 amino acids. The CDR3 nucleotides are TGTGCCAGCAGCTCTAGGAGGACTAGCGGATCTGGGGCCAACGTCCTGACTTTC. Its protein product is CASSSRRTSGSGANVLTF.

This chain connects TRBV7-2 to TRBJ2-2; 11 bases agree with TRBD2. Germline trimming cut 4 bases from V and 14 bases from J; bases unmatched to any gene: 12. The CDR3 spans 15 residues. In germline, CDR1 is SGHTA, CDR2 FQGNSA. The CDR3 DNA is TGTGCCAGCAGCTCGTCACTAGCGGGAGAAGGGAAACTGTTTTTT. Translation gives CASSSSLAGEGKLFF.

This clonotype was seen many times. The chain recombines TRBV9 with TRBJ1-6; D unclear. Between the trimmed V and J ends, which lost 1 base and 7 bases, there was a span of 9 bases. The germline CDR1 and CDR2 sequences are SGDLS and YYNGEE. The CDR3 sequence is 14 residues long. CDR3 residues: CASSVTDVNSPLHF. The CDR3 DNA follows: TGTGCCAGCAGCGTAACTGACGTGAATTCACCCCTCCACTTT. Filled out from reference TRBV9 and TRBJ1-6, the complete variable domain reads DSGVTQTPKHLITATGQRVTLRCSPRSGDLSVYWYQQSLDQGLQFLIQYYNGEERAKGNILERFSAQQFPDLHSELNLSSLELGDSALYFCASSVTDVNSPLHFGNGTRLTVT.

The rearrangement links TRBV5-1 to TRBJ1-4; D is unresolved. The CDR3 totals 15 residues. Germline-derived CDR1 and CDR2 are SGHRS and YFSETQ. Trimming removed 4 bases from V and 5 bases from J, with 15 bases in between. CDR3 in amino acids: CASSRSTVTNEKLFF. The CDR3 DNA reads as TGCGCCAGCAGCCGTTCAACCGTGACAAATGAAAAACTGTTTTTT.

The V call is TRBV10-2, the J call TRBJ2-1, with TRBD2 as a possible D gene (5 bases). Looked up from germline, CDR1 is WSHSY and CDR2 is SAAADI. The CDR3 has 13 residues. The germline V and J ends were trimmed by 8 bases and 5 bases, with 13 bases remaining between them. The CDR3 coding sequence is TGCGCCAGCGAACCGGGGAGCCACAATGAGCAGTTCTTC. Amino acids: CASEPGSHNEQFF.

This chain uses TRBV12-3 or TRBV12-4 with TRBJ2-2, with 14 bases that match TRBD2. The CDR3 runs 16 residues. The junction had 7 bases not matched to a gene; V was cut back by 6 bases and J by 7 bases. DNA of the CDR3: TGTGCCAGCAGGCGCGGGACTAGCGGGAGAGGCGGGGAGCTGTTTTTT. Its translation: CASRRGTSGRGGELFF.

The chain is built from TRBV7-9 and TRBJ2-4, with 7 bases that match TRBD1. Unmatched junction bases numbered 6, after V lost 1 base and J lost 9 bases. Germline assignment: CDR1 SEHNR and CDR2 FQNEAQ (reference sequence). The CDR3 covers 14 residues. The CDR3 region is CASSLVGTDGIQYF. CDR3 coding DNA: TGTGCCAGCAGCTTAGTGGGGACAGACGGCATTCAGTACTTC.

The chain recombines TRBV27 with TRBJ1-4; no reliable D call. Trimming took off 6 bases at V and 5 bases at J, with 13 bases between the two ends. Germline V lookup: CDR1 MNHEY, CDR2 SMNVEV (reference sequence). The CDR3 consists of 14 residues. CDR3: CASRNHGLNEKLFF. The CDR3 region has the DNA TGTGCCAGCAGGAACCACGGGTTAAATGAAAAACTGTTTTTT.

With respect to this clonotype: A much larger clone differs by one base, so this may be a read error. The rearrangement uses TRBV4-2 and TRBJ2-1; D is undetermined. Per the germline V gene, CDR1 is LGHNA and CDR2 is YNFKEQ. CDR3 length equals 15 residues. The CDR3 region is CASSQDIPLYNEKFF. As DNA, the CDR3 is TGTGCCAGCAGCCAAGATATCCCCCTCTACAATGAGAAGTTCTTC.

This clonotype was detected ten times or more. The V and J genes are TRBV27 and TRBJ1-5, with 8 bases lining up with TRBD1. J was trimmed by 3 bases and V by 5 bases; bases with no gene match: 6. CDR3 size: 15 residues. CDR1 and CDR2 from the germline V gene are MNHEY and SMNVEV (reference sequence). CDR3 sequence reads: CASSTGQGVNQPQHF. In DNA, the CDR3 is TGTGCCAGCAGTACCGGACAGGGAGTCAATCAGCCCCAGCATTTT.

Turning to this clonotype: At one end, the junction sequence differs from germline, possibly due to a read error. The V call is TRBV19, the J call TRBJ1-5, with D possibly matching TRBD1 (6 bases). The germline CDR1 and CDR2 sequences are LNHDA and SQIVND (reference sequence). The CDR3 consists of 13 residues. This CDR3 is CASKVGDNQSQHF. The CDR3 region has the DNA TGTGCCAGTAAGGTAGGGGACAATCAGTCCCAGCATTTT.

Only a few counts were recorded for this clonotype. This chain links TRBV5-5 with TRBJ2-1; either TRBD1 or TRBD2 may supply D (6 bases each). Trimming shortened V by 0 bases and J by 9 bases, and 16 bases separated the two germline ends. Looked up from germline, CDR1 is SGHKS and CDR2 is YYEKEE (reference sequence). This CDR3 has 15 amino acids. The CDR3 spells CASSLAGGAFGEQFF. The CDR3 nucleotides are TGTGCCAGCAGCTTGGCCGGGGGCGCGTTCGGTGAGCAGTTCTTC.

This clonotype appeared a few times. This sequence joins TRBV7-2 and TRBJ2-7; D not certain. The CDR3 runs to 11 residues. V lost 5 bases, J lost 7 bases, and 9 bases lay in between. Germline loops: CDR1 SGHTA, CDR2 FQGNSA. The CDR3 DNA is TGTGCCAGCAGCACCCTTTTGGAGCAGTACTTC. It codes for CASSTLLEQYF.